This T cell receptor (beta chain) was identified during a study of blood T cell repertoires in COVID-19. Study information: Material from acute and convalescent COVID-19 was sourced from the United States, Italy and Spain. Sources were T cells, B-cell-depleted T cells, or PBMCs; the material itself was cDNA or gDNA.

A few counts support this clone. Germline V lookup: CDR1 SGHRS, CDR2 YFSETQ. V lost 4 bases and J lost 2; bases outside the gene matches: 11. The CDR3 runs to 17 residues. Per the original methods: By means of reference gene primer amplification, nucleated cell counts were estimated. The table came from immunoSEQ multiplex PCR; TCRdb's copy has only in-frame clones and leaves some out. The V and J calls and clone size come from that table; D and trimming were worked out from the DNA. Here the sample spans some 110,000 clones, roughly nine tenths being singletons. This TCR was recovered from a human donor in a cohort sampled during active COVID-19. Sequencing input: peripheral blood. The V call is TRBV5-1, the J call TRBJ2-5; 10 nucleotides match TRBD2. The CDR3 nucleotides are TGCGCCAGCAGCCGGGGGCTAGCGGGAGACCAACAAGAGACCCAGTACTTC. Encoded protein: CASSRGLAGDQQETQYF.